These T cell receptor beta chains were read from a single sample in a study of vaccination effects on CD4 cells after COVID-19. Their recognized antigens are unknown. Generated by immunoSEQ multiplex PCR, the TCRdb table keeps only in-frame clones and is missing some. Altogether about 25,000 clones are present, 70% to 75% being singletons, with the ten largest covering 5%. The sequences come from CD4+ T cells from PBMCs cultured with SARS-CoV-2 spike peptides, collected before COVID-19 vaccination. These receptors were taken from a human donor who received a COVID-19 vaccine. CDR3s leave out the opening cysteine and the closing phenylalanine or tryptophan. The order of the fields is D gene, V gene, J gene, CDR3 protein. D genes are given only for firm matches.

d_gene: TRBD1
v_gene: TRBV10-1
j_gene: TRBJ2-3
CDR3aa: ASMEGTGGTDTQY

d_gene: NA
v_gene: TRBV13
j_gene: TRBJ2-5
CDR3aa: ASSLGPGTRKETQY

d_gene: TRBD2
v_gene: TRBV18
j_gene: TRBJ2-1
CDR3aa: ASSSGTSGYNEQF

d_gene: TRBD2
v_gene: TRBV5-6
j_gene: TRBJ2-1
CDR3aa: ASSRVGGRAGNEQF

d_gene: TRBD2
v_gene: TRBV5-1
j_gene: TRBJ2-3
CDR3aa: ASSLFAGEADTQY

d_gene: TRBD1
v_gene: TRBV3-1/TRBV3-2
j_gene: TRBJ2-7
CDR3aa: ASSQVTGAYEQY

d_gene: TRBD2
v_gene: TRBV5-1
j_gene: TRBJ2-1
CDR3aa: ASSLGRLAGEQF

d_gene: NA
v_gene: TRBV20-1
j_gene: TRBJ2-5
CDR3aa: SAAAATQY

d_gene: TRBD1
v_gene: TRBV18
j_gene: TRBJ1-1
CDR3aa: ASSPNPTGLNTEAF

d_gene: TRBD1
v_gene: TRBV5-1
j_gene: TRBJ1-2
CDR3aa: ASTDPDRGLRGYT

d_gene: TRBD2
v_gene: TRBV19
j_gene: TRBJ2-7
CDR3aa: ASSTTSGTYEQY

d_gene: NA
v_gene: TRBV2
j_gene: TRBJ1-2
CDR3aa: ASSEGQKT

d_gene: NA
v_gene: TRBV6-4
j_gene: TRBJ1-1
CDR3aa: ASSDGTRTGEAF

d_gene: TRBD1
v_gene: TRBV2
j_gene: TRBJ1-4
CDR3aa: ASGVRDRVEKLF

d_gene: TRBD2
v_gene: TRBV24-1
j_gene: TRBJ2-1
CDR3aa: ATSDLRAGGYNEQF

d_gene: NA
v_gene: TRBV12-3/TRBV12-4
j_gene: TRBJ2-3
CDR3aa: ASSPIVTDTQY

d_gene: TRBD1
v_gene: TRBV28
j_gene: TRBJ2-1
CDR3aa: ASSRDRYYNEQF

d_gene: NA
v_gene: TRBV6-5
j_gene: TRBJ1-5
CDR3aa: ASSYSTESNQPQH

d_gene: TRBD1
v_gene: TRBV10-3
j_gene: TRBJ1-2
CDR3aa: AISYLTGPFYGYT

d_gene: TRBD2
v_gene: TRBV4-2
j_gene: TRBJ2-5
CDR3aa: ASSRLAGGQETQY

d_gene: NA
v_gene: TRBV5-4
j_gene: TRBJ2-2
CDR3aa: ASSFSGANTGELF

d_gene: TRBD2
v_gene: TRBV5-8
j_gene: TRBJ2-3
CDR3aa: ASSWGLGADTQY

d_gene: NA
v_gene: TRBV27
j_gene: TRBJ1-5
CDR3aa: ASSPMLGGESQPQH

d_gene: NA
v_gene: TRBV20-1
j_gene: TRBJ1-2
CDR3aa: SASPPGSSRTSGYT